The rows below give T cell receptor beta chains drawn from one sample of a study of shared clonotypes between healthy human individuals. Profiling relied on immunoSEQ multiplex PCR, and the TCRdb table lists in-frame clones only, not all of them. Altogether 2 million to 3 million clones are present, 90% to 95% being singletons, with the ten largest covering about 0.34%. The sequenced sample consisted of naive CD4+ T cells from PBMCs. The receptors derive from a young man in good health. Some clones in this sample may be carry-over from other donors' samples. CDR3s include the opening cysteine and the closing phenylalanine or tryptophan. A D gene is named only where the DNA matches it firmly. Rows give clone size only sometimes, using once, few, many, or a class for an expanded clone.

cdr3_aa	d_call	v_call	j_call	clone_size
CASRHMYDEKLFF	.	TRBV11-2	TRBJ1-4	.
CASSLEKGRANVLTF	.	TRBV5-1	TRBJ2-6	.
CASSLEVAANQPQHF	.	TRBV7-8	TRBJ1-5	.
CASRRDRGGTDTQYF	TRBD1	TRBV19	TRBJ2-3	.
CASSSSWLAYEQYF	.	TRBV7-2	TRBJ2-7	.
CASRPPGTAYSNQPQHF	TRBD1	TRBV5-1	TRBJ1-5	.
CASSPLVTRTSGNTIYF	.	TRBV18	TRBJ1-3	.
CASSEAPLVGELFF	.	TRBV2	TRBJ2-2	.
CASSAPGNMGEQFF	.	TRBV6-5	TRBJ2-1	.
CSVERRLNTEAFF	.	TRBV29-1	TRBJ1-1	.
CASSFLVGGELFF	.	TRBV5-4	TRBJ2-2	.
CASSDGFGVSGWGRRANVLTF	.	TRBV2	TRBJ2-6	.
CACSPGLAGGDSTQYF	TRBD2	TRBV19	TRBJ2-3	.
CAWKFRAYGYTF	.	TRBV30	TRBJ1-2	.
CAISGDTRDGYTF	.	TRBV10-3	TRBJ1-2	.
CASGITGGALTYEQYF	TRBD1	TRBV7-9	TRBJ2-7	.
CASSPRLQETQYF	.	TRBV18	TRBJ2-5	.
CASSTQDGPYEQYF	.	TRBV7-2	TRBJ2-7	.
CASSAGARDGYTF	.	TRBV10-2	TRBJ1-2	.
CASSPPDRFTYEQYF	.	TRBV28	TRBJ2-7	.
CASREQGVNEKLFF	TRBD1	TRBV5-1	TRBJ1-4	.
CASRSRRAGVGNQPQHF	.	TRBV28	TRBJ1-5	.
CASSGTGTGNTIYF	TRBD1	TRBV9	TRBJ1-3	.
CAISWTGSTYEQYF	TRBD1	TRBV10-3	TRBJ2-7	.
CASRPGVVADTQYF	.	TRBV5-1	TRBJ2-3	.
CASRRIDPNTEAFF	.	TRBV6-5	TRBJ1-1	once
CASSQDLRETQYF	.	TRBV4-3	TRBJ2-5	.
CASSSSGRRLNEQFF	TRBD2	TRBV5-1	TRBJ2-1	.
CASSAQLGTGELFF	.	TRBV14	TRBJ2-2	.